The rows below give T cell receptor beta chains drawn from one sample of a study of blood T cells in healthy people across ages. One entry per CDR3 protein results from TCRdb running MiXCR on the 5' RACE reads. The top ten clones hold 15% of a sample with about 650,000 distinct CDR3 sequences, about 30% of them seen once. Source material: blood. Source of these receptors: an elderly woman in good health. CDR3s include the opening cysteine and the closing phenylalanine or tryptophan. The D gene is left open where the match is weak. The size of a clone is reported for some rows only, either as once, few or many, or as a class for expanded clones.

many	-	TRBV11-2	TRBJ2-1	TGTGCCAGCAGGGCGATTAGCGGCAGAAACAATGAGCAGTTCTTC	CASRAISGRNNEQFF
many	TRBD1	TRBV7-9	TRBJ1-4	TGTGCCAGCAGCGAAGACAGGGGACGAGAAAAACTGTTTTTT	CASSEDRGREKLFF
many	-	TRBV30	TRBJ2-7	TGTGCCTGGACGATTGGGCGTGACGAGCAGTACTTC	CAWTIGRDEQYF
many	-	TRBV28	TRBJ1-2	TGTGCCAGCAGGGGGCCCCGCAGGAACTATGGCTACACCTTC	CASRGPRRNYGYTF
-	TRBD1	TRBV7-2	TRBJ2-1	TGTGCCAGCAGCTCTCGCTGGACAGGGGTCTACAATGAGCAGTTCTTC	CASSSRWTGVYNEQFF
many	TRBD1	TRBV5-1	TRBJ1-2	TGCGCCAGCAGCGGAACGGGACAGGGGAACTATGGCTACACCTTC	CASSGTGQGNYGYTF
few	-	TRBV15	TRBJ1-1	TGTGCCACCAGCAGAGCATCTCGCGGAGCTTTCTTT	CATSRASRGAFF
-	TRBD2	TRBV5-4	TRBJ2-2	TGTGCCAGCAGCCGACTCAGCGGGGGGGCCTCCGGGGAGCTGTTTTTT	CASSRLSGGASGELFF
many	TRBD1	TRBV7-9	TRBJ2-7	TGTGCCAGCAGCTTAAAGGGGCGACAGGGAATCTACGAGCAGTACTTC	CASSLKGRQGIYEQYF
-	TRBD1	TRBV5-5	TRBJ1-1	TGTGCCAGCAGCCGAAGGACAGGGGAGCGGACTGAAGCTTTCTTT	CASSRRTGERTEAFF
many	TRBD2	TRBV28	TRBJ2-3	TGTGCCAGCTGCTATCGGCGGGGGGATTACACAGATACGCAGTATTTT	CASCYRRGDYTDTQYF
many	-	TRBV7-3	TRBJ2-3	TGTGCCAGCAGCGTACAGGGGACTAGCACAGATACGCAGTATTTT	CASSVQGTSTDTQYF
-	-	TRBV12-3/TRBV12-4	TRBJ2-2	TGTGCCAGCAGTTTCGGCGGCCGCTCCACCGGGGAGCTGTTTTTT	CASSFGGRSTGELFF
many	-	TRBV20-1	TRBJ2-3	TGCAGTGCTCCCCGTCTAGCGAGCACAGATACGCAGTATTTT	CSAPRLASTDTQYF
many	-	TRBV2	TRBJ1-2	TGTGCCAGCAGCGAATCCATATTACAGGGAACTTACACCTTC	CASSESILQGTYTF
many	-	TRBV3-1	TRBJ2-5	TGTGCCAGCAGCCAAGTTTCGGGGTTTGAGACCCAGTACTTC	CASSQVSGFETQYF
many	TRBD1	TRBV7-2	TRBJ2-7	TGTGCCAGCAGCTTAGATGGGACAGGGTGGGTTATTACCTACGAGCAGTACTTC	CASSLDGTGWVITYEQYF
few	-	TRBV12-3/TRBV12-4	TRBJ1-5	TGTGCCAGCAGTTCTGGGTCCCCCCAGCATTTT	CASSSGSPQHF
few	TRBD1	TRBV5-6	TRBJ2-6	TGTGCCAGCAGCCACCTAGGACAGGGGAGTAGTGGGGCCAACGTCCTGACTTTC	CASSHLGQGSSGANVLTF
-	-	TRBV5-1	TRBJ2-1	TGCGCCAGCAGCTCCGGACTACTGGGGGATGAGCAGTTCTTC	CASSSGLLGDEQFF
many	-	TRBV18	TRBJ2-3	TGTGCCAGCTCACAAGTCCGCACAGATACGCAGTATTTT	CASSQVRTDTQYF
many	TRBD1	TRBV12-3/TRBV12-4	TRBJ2-1	TGTGCCAGCAGCCCAACGACAGGGGTGCTTGAGCAGTTCTTC	CASSPTTGVLEQFF
-	TRBD1	TRBV6-6	TRBJ2-4	TGTGCCAGCGGATTAACAGGGGCAGACATTCAGTACTTC	CASGLTGADIQYF
many	-	TRBV5-1	TRBJ2-3	TGCGCCAGCAGCTTGGCCGGGTTAGCGGATACGCAGTATTTT	CASSLAGLADTQYF
-	-	TRBV7-2	TRBJ2-7	TGTGCCAGCAACCAAGCTGGTTTTAAGGGGGAGCAGTACTTC	CASNQAGFKGEQYF
many	-	TRBV29-1	TRBJ2-5	TGCAGCGTTGAGACCCAAGAGACCCAGTACTTC	CSVETQETQYF